This section outlines one T cell receptor (beta chain) sequence together with its context. This entry comes from a study of prognosis after radiotherapy for stage I lung cancer. Whole-study context: Among the patients, about seven had squamous cell carcinoma and approximately 11 had adenocarcinoma.

The J segment lost 2 bases and the V segment lost 7 bases, leaving 5 bases of the junction unmatched. Germline loops: CDR1 KGHDR, CDR2 SFDVKD. The CDR3 runs to 15 residues. Two-round multiplex PCR on genomic DNA was the method by which TCR beta CDR3 was amplified. Gene-specific primers for each TRBV and TRBJ gene drove first-round PCR. TCRdb reprocessed the multiplex PCR reads with MiXCR, giving one entry per CDR3 protein. The sample carries around 19,000 distinct CDR3 sequences, about 50% recorded once. This chain uses TRBV24-1 with TRBJ2-3; 10 bases are a match to TRBD1. The clonotype comes from a donor aged 50 or older with non-small cell lung cancer. This sample comprised PBMCs, obtained before or after stereotactic body radiation therapy (not recorded which). This chain's CDR3 is CATRAGTGVTDTQYF. CDR3 coding DNA: TGTGCCACCAGGGCGGGGACAGGGGTCACAGATACGCAGTATTTT.